The TCR beta chain described here comes from a study of T cell repertoires in cytomegalovirus infection. Across the study: Both a matching HLA type and CMV infection were indicated by public TCR beta signatures.

TCRdb independently ran MiXCR on the reads; one entry per CDR3 protein. In the table there are some 230,000 distinct CDR3 sequences, 22% of which are singletons. Whole-study findings and limits: HLA-C-restricted CMV clonotypes gave the most frequent clonotype in two of eight donors. Adding up the frequency of public TCR beta families identified people who carried CMV plus the relevant HLA.

CDR1 is LNHDA and CDR2 is SQIVND in the germline V gene (reference sequence). V shed 6 bases and J shed 6 bases, with 6 bases lying between them. The CDR3 spans 11 residues. Remarks on this clonotype: Its antigen is not identified.

The V and J genes are TRBV19 and TRBJ2-1; D gene unclear. This sequence was found in a human donor in good health (CMV status not recorded). Some clones in this sample may be carry-over from other donors' samples. Sequencing input: CD8+ T cells from PBMCs. For the CDR3, the DNA is TGTGCCAGTAGGGAGTTCAATGAGCAGTTCTTC. Its protein is CASREFNEQFF.